The 12 T cell receptor beta chains in this list originate from one sample, sequenced in a study of long-term antiretroviral therapy in people with HIV. Sequencing used immunoSEQ v3.0 at survey level. Repertoires were generated with immunoSEQ multiplex PCR, while TCRdb's copy carries only in-frame clones and drops some. The data hold 20,000 to 30,000 clones, with about 86% observed a single time. Sample: unsorted PBMCs, taken at the start of antiretroviral therapy, before treatment. The source of these receptors is a woman younger than 35 with HIV.

This chain joins TRBV6-5 and TRBJ2-2; D may match TRBD1 or TRBD2 (5 bases each). With 2 bases removed from V and 4 bases from J, the gap between germline ends came to 8 bases. Looked up from germline, CDR1 is MNHEY and CDR2 is SVGAGI. The CDR3 runs to 14 residues. The CDR3 loop reads CASSYERGTGELFF. As DNA, the CDR3 is TGTGCCAGCAGTTACGAGAGGGGCACCGGGGAGCTGTTTTTT.

The V gene is TRBV6-5, the J gene TRBJ2-7; D not certain. Germline CDR1 and CDR2: MNHEY and SVGAGI. The CDR3 runs to 16 residues. Between the trimmed V and J ends, which lost 1 base and 5 bases, there was a span of 18 bases. The CDR3 sequence is CASSYFLPGGSHEQYF. CDR3 nucleotides: TGTGCCAGCAGTTACTTCCTCCCCGGTGGGTCCCACGAGCAGTACTTC.

The chain combines TRBV11-2 with TRBJ1-1, with a tentative D call TRBD1 (5 bases). This CDR3 comprises 14 residues. The V end was cut by 1 base, the J end by 0 bases, with 6 bases between. Germline CDR1 reads SGHAT; CDR2 reads FQNNGV. CDR3 loop: CASSLGGLNTEAFF. CDR3 sequence (DNA): TGTGCCAGCAGCTTAGGGGGACTGAACACTGAAGCTTTCTTT.

The V gene is TRBV5-1, the J gene TRBJ2-5, with 10 bases matching TRBD2. The ends lost 4 bases at V and 5 bases at J; junction bases unmatched: 14. Germline-derived CDR1 and CDR2 are SGHRS and YFSETQ. This CDR3 region has 17 residues. The CDR3 bases are TGCGCCAGCAGCCGGGTACTAGCGGGATCGGGTGGGGAGACCCAGTACTTC. This encodes CASSRVLAGSGGETQYF.

This clone was seen a single time. The V gene is TRBV6-5, the J gene TRBJ2-1; D is ambiguous. The length of the CDR3 is 14 residues. CDR1 and CDR2 (germline): MNHEY, SVGAGI. Trimming left V 6 bases short and J 12 bases short, with 21 bases between. The chain's CDR3 is CASSLARWDVGQFF. In nucleotides, the CDR3 is TGTGCCAGCAGCCTGGCCCGGTGGGATGTCGGGCAGTTCTTC.

This clone was counted once. The chain employs TRBV6-5 and TRBJ1-3; tentatively, D is TRBD1 (5 bases). The germline V gene encodes CDR1 MNHEY and CDR2 SVGAGI. This CDR3 is 13 amino acids long. V was cut by 7 bases and J by 4 bases, with 11 bases left in between. The CDR3 here is CASKQVSGNTIYF. The CDR3, as DNA: TGTGCCAGCAAACAGGTCTCCGGAAACACCATATATTTT.

The J gene is TRBJ2-2, the V gene TRBV11-1, with D possibly matching TRBD1 (6 bases). Germline V gives CDR1 SGHAT, CDR2 FQDESV (reference sequence). CDR3 length equals 14 residues. Between the trimmed V and J ends, which lost 10 bases and 2 bases, there was a span of 14 bases. CDR3 amino acids: CATTRQENTGELFF. The CDR3 bases are TGTGCCACCACACGACAGGAAAACACCGGGGAGCTGTTTTTT.

This clone came up once. The gene calls are TRBV7-2 and TRBJ1-1; possibly TRBD1 for D (5 bases). V lost 2 bases and J 3 bases, leaving 7 bases between the germline ends. Germline CDR1 and CDR2: SGHTA and FQGNSA. The CDR3 is made up of 13 amino acids. The CDR3 sequence is CASSLSRDTEAFF. In DNA, the CDR3 is TGTGCCAGCAGCTTATCCAGGGACACTGAAGCTTTCTTT.

The chain combines TRBV12-5 with TRBJ1-2; 7 nucleotides match TRBD1. The CDR3 is 20 amino acids. Germline CDR1 reads LGHNT; CDR2 reads FRNRAP. Germline trimming cut 5 bases from V and 3 bases from J; bases unmatched to any gene: 24. The CDR3 sequence: CASGLGRPDLTGKNHYGYTF. The CDR3 nucleotides read TGTGCTAGTGGTCTAGGCCGCCCCGACCTGACAGGGAAAAATCACTATGGCTACACCTTC.

This chain uses TRBV30 with TRBJ2-5; D assignment may be TRBD1 or TRBD2 (5 bases each). From germline, CDR1 is GTSNPN and CDR2 SVGIG (reference sequence). V lost 1 base and J lost 4, with 10 bases in between. The CDR3 has 13 amino acids. The CDR3 loop is CAWSEGPPETQYF. CDR3 coding DNA: TGTGCCTGGAGTGAGGGACCTCCAGAGACCCAGTACTTC.

V and J are TRBV6-5 and TRBJ1-5; tentatively, D is TRBD1 (5 bases). This CDR3 is built from 14 residues. Germline assignment: CDR1 MNHEY and CDR2 SVGAGI. The ends were cut back, 0 bases at V and 5 bases at J, with 8 bases in the middle. This CDR3 reads CASSYSGGDQPQHF. CDR3 bases: TGTGCCAGCAGTTACTCGGGGGGGGATCAGCCCCAGCATTTT.

By frequency in the sample, this clone is medium-sized. CDR3 in DNA: TGTGCCAGCAGGCCGGGACAGGGGGCAGGCTACACCTTC. Its protein is CASRPGQGAGYTF. The genes are TRBV28 and TRBJ1-2, with 12 bases fitting TRBD1. Germline V lookup: CDR1 MDHEN, CDR2 SYDVKM. With V trimmed by 6 bases and J by 8 bases, 4 bases remained unmatched. There are 13 residues in the CDR3.